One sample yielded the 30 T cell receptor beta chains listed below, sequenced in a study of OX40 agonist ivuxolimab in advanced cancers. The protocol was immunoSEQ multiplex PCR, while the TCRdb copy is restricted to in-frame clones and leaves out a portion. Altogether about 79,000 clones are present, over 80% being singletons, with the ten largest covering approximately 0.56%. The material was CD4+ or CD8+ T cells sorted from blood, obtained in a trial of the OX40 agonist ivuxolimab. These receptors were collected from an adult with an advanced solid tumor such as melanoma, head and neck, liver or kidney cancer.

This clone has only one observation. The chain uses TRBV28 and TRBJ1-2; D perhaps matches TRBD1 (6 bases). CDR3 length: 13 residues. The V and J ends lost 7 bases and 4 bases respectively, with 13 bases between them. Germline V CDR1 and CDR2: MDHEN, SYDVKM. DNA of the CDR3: TGTGCCAGCACCCGGGGGGCTGGCTATGGCTACACCTTC. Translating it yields CASTRGAGYGYTF.

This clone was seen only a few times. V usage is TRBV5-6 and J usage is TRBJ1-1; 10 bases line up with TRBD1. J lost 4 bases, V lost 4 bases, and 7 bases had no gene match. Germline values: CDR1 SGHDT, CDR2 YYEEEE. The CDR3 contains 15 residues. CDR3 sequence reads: CASSPLDRGGTEAFF. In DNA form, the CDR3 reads TGTGCCAGCAGCCCCTTGGACAGGGGGGGCACTGAAGCTTTCTTT.

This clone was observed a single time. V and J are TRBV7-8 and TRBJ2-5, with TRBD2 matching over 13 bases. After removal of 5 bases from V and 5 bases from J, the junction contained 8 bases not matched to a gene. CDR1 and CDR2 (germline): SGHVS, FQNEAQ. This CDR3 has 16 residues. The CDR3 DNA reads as TGTGCCAGCAGCCGAAGGACTAGCGGGAGTGCGGAGACCCAGTACTTC. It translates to CASSRRTSGSAETQYF.

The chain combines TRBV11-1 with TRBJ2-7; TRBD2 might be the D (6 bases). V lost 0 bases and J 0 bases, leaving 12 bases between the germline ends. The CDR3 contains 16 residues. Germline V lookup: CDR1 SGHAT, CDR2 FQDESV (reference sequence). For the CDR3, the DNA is TGTGCCAGCAGCTTAGCGGAGGGGTGGAGCTCCTACGAGCAGTACTTC. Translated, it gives CASSLAEGWSSYEQYF. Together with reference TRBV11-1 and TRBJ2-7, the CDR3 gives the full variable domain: EAEVAQSPRYKITEKSQAVAFWCDPISGHATLYWYRQILGQGPELLVQFQDESVVDDSQLPKDRFSAERLKGVDSTLKIQPAELGDSAMYLCASSLAEGWSSYEQYFGPGTRLTVT.

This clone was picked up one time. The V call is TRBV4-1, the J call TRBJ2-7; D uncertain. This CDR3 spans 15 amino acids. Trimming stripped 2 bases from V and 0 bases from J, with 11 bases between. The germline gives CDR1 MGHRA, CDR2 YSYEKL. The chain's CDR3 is CASSQFPTGSYEQYF. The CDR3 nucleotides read TGCGCCAGCAGCCAATTCCCGACTGGCTCCTACGAGCAGTACTTC.

CDR3 region: CASSRKGNTGELFF. CDR3 DNA sequence: TGTGCCAGTAGCCGAAAGGGGAACACCGGGGAGCTGTTTTTT. The chain recombines TRBV19 with TRBJ2-2; D gene unclear. In germline, CDR1 is LNHDA, CDR2 SQIVND (reference sequence). Trimming removed 6 bases from V and 1 base from J, with 9 bases in between. The CDR3 covers 14 residues.

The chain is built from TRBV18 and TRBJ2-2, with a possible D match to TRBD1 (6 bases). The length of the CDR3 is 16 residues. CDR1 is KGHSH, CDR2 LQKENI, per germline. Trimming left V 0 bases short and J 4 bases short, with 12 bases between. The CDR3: CASSPPTGRGTGELFF. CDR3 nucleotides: TGTGCCAGCTCACCACCGACAGGCCGAGGCACCGGGGAGCTGTTTTTT.

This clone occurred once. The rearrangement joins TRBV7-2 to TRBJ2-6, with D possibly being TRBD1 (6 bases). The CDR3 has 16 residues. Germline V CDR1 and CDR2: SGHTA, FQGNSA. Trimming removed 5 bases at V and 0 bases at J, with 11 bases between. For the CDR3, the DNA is TGTGCCAGCAGCCTCGACAGGCCCTCTGGGGCCAACGTCCTGACTTTC. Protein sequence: CASSLDRPSGANVLTF. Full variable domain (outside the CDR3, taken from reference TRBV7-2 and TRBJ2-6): GAGVSQSPSNKVTEKGKDVELRCDPISGHTALYWYRQSLGQGLEFLIYFQGNSAPDKSGLPSDRFSAERTGGSVSTLTIQRTQQEDSAVYLCASSLDRPSGANVLTFGAGSRLTVL.

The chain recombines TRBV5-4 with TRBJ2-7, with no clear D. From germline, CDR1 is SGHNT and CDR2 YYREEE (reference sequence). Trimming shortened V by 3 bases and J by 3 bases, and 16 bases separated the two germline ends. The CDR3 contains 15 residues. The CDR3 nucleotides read TGTGCCAGCAGCTCCCAGGACGGAGCCCACTACGAGCAGTACTTC. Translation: CASSSQDGAHYEQYF.

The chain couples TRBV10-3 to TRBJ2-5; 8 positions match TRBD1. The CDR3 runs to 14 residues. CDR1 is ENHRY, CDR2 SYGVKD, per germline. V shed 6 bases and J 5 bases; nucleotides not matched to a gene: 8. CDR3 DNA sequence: TGTGCCATCAGCGACAGGGGCGCAAGGGAGACCCAGTACTTC. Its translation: CAISDRGARETQYF.

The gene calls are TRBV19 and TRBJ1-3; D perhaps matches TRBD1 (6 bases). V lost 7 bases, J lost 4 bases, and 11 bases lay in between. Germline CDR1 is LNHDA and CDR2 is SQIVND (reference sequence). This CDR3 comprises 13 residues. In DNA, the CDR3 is TGTGCCAGTACTACAGGGTACGGAAACACCATATATTTT. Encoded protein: CASTTGYGNTIYF. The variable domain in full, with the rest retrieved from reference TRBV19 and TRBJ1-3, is DGGITQSPKYLFRKEGQNVTLSCEQNLNHDAMYWYRQDPGQGLRLIYYSQIVNDFQKGDIAEGYSVSREKKESFPLTVTSAQKNPTAFYLCASTTGYGNTIYFGEGSWLTVV.

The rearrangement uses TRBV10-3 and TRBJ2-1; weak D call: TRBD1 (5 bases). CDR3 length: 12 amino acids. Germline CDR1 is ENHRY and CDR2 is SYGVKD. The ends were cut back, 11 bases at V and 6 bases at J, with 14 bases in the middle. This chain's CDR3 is CASRTQGNEQFF. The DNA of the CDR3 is TGTGCCTCCCGGACGCAGGGCAATGAGCAGTTCTTC.

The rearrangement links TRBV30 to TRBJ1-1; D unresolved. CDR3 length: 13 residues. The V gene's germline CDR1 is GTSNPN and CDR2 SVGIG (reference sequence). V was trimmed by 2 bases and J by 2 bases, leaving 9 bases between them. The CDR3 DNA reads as TGTGCCTGGAGTTTGGACCCAAACACTGAAGCTTTCTTT. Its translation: CAWSLDPNTEAFF.

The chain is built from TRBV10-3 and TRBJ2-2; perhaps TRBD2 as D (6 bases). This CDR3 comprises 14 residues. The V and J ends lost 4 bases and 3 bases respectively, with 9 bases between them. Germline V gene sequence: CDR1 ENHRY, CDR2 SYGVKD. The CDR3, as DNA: TGTGCCATCAGTGCCGGGAGTGACACCGGGGAGCTGTTTTTT. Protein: CAISAGSDTGELFF.

CDR3 residues: CASKPVDRPNYGYTF. The CDR3 DNA follows: TGTGCCAGCAAACCGGTCGACAGACCGAACTATGGCTACACCTTC. The chain employs TRBV27 and TRBJ1-2; the D gene is possibly TRBD1 (5 bases). The V end lost 7 bases, the J end lost 2 bases, and 17 bases lay between the germline ends. In germline, CDR1 is MNHEY, CDR2 SMNVEV (reference sequence). This CDR3 is 15 amino acids long.

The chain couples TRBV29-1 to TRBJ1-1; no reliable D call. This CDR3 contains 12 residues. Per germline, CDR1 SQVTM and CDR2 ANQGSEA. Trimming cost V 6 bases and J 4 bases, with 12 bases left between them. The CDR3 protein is CSVRVVGTEAFF. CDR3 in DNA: TGCAGCGTCCGGGTCGTGGGCACTGAAGCTTTCTTT.

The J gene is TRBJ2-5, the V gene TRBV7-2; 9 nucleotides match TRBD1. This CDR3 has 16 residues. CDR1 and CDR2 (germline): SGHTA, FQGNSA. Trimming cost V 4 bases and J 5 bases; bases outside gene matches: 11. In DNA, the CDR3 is TGTGCCAGCAGCTACCTAGGGCGACAGGGGGAGGAGACCCAGTACTTC. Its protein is CASSYLGRQGEETQYF.

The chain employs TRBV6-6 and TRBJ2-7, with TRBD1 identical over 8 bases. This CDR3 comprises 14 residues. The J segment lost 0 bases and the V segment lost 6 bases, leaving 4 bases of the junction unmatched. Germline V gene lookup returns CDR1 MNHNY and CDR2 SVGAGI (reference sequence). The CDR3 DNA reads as TGTGCCAGCAGCCGGGACAGGTCCTCCTACGAGCAGTACTTC. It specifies CASSRDRSSYEQYF.

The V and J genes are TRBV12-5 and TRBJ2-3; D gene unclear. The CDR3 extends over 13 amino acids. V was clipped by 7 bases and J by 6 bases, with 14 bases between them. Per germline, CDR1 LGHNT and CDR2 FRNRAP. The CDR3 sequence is CASVPPVGDTQYF. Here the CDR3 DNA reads TGTGCTAGTGTGCCCCCGGTAGGGGATACGCAGTATTTT.

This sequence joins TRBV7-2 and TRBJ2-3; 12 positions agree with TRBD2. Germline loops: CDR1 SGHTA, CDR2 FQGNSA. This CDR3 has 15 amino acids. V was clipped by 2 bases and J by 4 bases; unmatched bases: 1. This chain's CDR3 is CASSLRLAGADTQYF. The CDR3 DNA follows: TGTGCCAGCAGCTTACGACTAGCGGGAGCAGATACGCAGTATTTT.

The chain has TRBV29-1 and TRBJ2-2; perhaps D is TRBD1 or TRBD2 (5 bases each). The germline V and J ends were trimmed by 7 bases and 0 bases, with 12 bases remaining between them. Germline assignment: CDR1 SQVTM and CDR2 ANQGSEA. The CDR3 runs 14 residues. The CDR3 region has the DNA TGCAGCGCTTGGGACGCCCCGAACACCGGGGAGCTGTTTTTT. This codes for CSAWDAPNTGELFF.

CDR3 bases: TGTGCCAGCAGGCCCGGCGATCAGAATGAGCAGTTCTTC. Its translation is CASRPGDQNEQFF. The rearrangement joins TRBV6-5 to TRBJ2-1; no firm D call. V was cut by 6 bases and J by 7 bases, with 13 bases left in between. The CDR3 has 13 residues. Germline values: CDR1 MNHEY, CDR2 SVGAGI.

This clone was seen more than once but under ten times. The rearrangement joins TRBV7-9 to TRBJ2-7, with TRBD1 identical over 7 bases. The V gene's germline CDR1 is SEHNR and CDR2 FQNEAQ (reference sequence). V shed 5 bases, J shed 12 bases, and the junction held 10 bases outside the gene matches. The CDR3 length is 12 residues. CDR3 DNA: TGTGCCAGCAGCCAGTATCTACAGGGGCCGTACTTC. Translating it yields CASSQYLQGPYF.

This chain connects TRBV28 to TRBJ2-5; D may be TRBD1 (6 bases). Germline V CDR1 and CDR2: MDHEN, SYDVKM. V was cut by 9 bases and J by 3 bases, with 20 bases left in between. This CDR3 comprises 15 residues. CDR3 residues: CASGLSRGGEETQYF. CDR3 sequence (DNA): TGTGCCAGTGGTCTTTCCAGGGGCGGCGAAGAGACCCAGTACTTC.

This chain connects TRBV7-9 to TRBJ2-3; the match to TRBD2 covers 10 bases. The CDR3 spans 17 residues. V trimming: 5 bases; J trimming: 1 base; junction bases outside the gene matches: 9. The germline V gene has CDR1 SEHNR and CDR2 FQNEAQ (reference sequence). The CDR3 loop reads CASSLHGLAARTDTQYF. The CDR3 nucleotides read TGTGCCAGCAGCCTACATGGACTAGCGGCCCGCACAGATACGCAGTATTTT.

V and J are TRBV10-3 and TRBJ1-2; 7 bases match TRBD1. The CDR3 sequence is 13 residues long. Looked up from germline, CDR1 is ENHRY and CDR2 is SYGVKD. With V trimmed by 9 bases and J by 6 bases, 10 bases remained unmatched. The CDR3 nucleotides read TGTGCCATAGACAGGGTGCAAGGTCATGGCTACACCTTC. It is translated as CAIDRVQGHGYTF.

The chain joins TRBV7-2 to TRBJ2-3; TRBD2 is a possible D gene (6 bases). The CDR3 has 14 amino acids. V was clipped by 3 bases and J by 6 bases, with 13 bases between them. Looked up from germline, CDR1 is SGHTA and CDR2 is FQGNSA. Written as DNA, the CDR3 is TGTGCCAGCAGCTTGACACTTGGGGGGGATACGCAGTATTTT. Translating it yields CASSLTLGGDTQYF.

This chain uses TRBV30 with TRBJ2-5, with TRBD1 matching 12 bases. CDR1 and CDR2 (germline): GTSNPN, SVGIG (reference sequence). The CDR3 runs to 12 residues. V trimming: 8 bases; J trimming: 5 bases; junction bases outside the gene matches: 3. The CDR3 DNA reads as TGTGCCGGGACAGGGGGCTGGGAGACCCAGTACTTC. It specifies CAGTGGWETQYF.

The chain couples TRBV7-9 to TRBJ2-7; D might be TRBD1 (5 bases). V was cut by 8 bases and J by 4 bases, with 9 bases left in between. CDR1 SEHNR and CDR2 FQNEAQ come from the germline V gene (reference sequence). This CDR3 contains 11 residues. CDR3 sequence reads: CASGQVYEQYF. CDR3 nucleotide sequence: TGTGCCAGCGGACAAGTTTACGAGCAGTACTTC.

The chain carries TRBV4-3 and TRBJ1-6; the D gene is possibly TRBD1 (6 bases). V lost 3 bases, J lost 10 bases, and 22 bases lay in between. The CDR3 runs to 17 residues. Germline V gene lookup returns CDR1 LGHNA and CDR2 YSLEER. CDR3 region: CASSHSRGYLTGSPLHF. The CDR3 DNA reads TGCGCCAGCAGCCACTCGAGGGGGTATCTAACCGGGTCACCCCTCCACTTT.